This T cell receptor beta chain was captured by sequencing in a study of post-analysis software for immune sequencing data. CDR1 SQVTM and CDR2 ANQGSEA come from the germline V gene. V was cut by 4 bases and J by 2 bases, with 15 bases left in between. The CDR3 runs 14 residues. Notes on the study in general: The study found TRBV5-6, TRBV5-1 and TRBV20-1 among 5 or 6 TRBV segments more frequent in patients than controls.

The TCR beta cDNA libraries contained unique molecular identifiers. From the PCR reads, TCRdb called clonotypes with MiXCR, one entry per CDR3 protein. In the table there are about 500,000 distinct CDR3 sequences, over 35% of which are singletons. In its sample, this clonotype was seen a few times. Its target is not known. This sequence joins TRBV29-1 and TRBJ2-7; possibly TRBD1 for D (5 bases). The sequence was obtained from a girl between 5 and 17 years old with multiple sclerosis. Source material: blood. This chain's CDR3 is CSVVSGQIPYEQYF. The CDR3 region has the DNA TGCAGCGTTGTTTCAGGGCAGATTCCCTACGAGCAGTACTTC.